The 4 T cell receptor beta chains listed next were all sequenced from one sample in a study of blood T cell repertoires in COVID-19 (dated by TCRdb to the early 2020s). The library came from the immunoSEQ multiplex PCR assay. The source is immuneACCESS, and TCRdb retained only in-frame sequences with V and J called. Part of the clones is not carried over; for the studies checked, unresolved V genes explain less than half of this, and the remainder is unexplained. The sample includes 200,000 to 300,000 clones, with about 85% observed a single time. Around 4% of the sample rests with the top ten. Specimen: peripheral blood. All receptors derive from a man between 60 and 75 years old with acute or convalescent COVID-19.

This sequence joins TRBV5-1 and TRBJ2-3; the match to TRBD2 covers 12 bases. V shed 3 bases, J shed 6 bases, and the junction held 8 bases outside the gene matches. From germline, CDR1 is SGHRS and CDR2 YFSETQ. The CDR3 sequence is 16 residues long. CDR3 in DNA: TGCGCCAGCAGCTCTAGCGGGGGGGTAGGATCGGATACGCAGTATTTT. Translation: CASSSSGGVGSDTQYF.

The CDR3 DNA follows: TGTGCCAGCAAAAAGGACAGGCTTGAGCAGTTCTTC. Translating it yields CASKKDRLEQFF. The V and J genes are TRBV5-8 and TRBJ2-1; 7 nucleotides align to TRBD1. Per germline, CDR1 SGHTS and CDR2 YDEGEE. The CDR3 is made up of 12 amino acids. The trim removed 6 bases at V and 9 bases at J, leaving 6 bases unmatched.

J is TRBJ1-6 and V is TRBV5-1; perhaps TRBD1 as D (6 bases). CDR3 length: 14 amino acids. Trimming left V 0 bases short and J 9 bases short, with 10 bases between. Germline CDR1 SGHRS, CDR2 YFSETQ. CDR3: CASSLDRVVSPLHF. CDR3 bases: TGCGCCAGCAGCTTGGACAGGGTAGTTTCACCCCTCCACTTT.

The V and J genes are TRBV7-6 and TRBJ2-3, with 9 nucleotides matching TRBD1. The CDR3 totals 15 residues. V lost 4 bases, J lost 5 bases, and 7 bases stayed unmatched. Germline V gene data show CDR1 as SGHVS and CDR2 as FNYEAQ. CDR3 in DNA: TGTGCCAGCAGCTCAACAGGGGGCGCTGGAGATACGCAGTATTTT. As protein: CASSSTGGAGDTQYF.